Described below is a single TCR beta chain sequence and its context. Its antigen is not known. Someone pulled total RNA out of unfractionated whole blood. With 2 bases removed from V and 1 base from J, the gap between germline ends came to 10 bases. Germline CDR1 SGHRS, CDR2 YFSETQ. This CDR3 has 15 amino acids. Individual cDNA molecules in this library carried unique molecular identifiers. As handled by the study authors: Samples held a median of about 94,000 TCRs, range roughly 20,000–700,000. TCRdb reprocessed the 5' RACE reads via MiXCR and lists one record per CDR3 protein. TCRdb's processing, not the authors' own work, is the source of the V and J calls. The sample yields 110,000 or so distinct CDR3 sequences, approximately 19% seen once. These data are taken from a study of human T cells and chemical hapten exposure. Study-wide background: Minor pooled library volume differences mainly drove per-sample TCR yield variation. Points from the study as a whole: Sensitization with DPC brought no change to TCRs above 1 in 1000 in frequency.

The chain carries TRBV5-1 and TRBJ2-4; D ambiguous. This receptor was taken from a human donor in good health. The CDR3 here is CASSFLGDAKNIQYF. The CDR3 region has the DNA TGCGCCAGCAGCTTTTTAGGCGATGCCAAAAACATTCAGTACTTC.